This TCR beta chain was recovered during a study of response to subunit inactivated influenza vaccine. Trimming pared 2 bases from V and 2 bases from J, leaving 7 bases between. The CDR3 is 13 residues long. Looked up from germline, CDR1 is MNHEY and CDR2 is SVGAGI. A single record per CDR3 protein comes from TCRdb applying MiXCR to the RT-PCR reads. This sample has around 600,000 distinct CDR3 sequences, with about 11% found just once. In its sample, this clonotype was seen many times. This same sample was also part of a study on T cells expressing NK-cell markers. This second study notes: For TCR beta, cDNA was produced by 5'RACE template switching with UMIs. There were seven HCMV-seropositive donors and one seronegative donor among the eight sequenced. Restricting sorting to alpha-beta TCR T cells was achieved in several experiments by an anti-gamma-delta TCR antibody. Several donors' CD3+CD56-NKG2C+ cells were dominated by the same clonotypes. What remained unclear was the HCMV specificity of expanded NKG2C+ T cell clones.

The source material was PBMCs from blood, sampled on the day of vaccination. The chain uses TRBV6-5 and TRBJ2-7, with D hard to call. The sequence derives from a man between 50 and 59 years old who received an inactivated influenza vaccine. CDR3 region: CASSYASAYEQYF. The CDR3, as DNA: TGTGCCAGCAGTTACGCGTCTGCCTACGAGCAGTACTTC.